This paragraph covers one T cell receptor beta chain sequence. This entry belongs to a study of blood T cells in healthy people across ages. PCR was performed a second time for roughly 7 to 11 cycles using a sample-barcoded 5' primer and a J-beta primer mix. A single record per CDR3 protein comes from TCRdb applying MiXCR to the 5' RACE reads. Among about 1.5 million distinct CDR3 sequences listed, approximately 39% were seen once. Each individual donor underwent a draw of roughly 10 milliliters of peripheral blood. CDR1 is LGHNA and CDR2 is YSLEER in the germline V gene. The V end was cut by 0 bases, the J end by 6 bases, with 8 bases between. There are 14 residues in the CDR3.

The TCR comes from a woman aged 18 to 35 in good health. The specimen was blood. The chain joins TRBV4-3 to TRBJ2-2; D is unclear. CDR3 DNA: TGCGCCAGCAGCCAAGAAAAGAGTCCCGGGGAGCTGTTTTTT. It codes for CASSQEKSPGELFF.